Each of the 27 T cell receptor beta chains below was sequenced from the same sample in a study of OX40 agonist ivuxolimab in advanced cancers. Clones were read by immunoSEQ multiplex PCR, and TCRdb kept only the in-frame ones, dropping some. Of about 80,000 clones in the sample, about nine tenths were seen once. This specimen consisted of CD4+ or CD8+ T cells sorted from blood, obtained in a trial of the OX40 agonist ivuxolimab. These receptors were collected from an adult with an advanced solid tumor such as melanoma, head and neck, liver or kidney cancer.

As DNA, the CDR3 is TGTGCCATCAGTGCCAGGAGAACGGACGAGCAGTACTTC. Amino acid sequence: CAISARRTDEQYF. The chain carries TRBV10-3 and TRBJ2-7; D is ambiguous. The V gene lost 4 bases and the J gene lost 5 bases, with 12 bases spanning the gap. CDR3 length equals 13 residues. Per germline, CDR1 ENHRY and CDR2 SYGVKD.

The chain has TRBV29-1 and TRBJ2-2; tentatively, D is TRBD2 (5 bases). From germline, CDR1 is SQVTM and CDR2 ANQGSEA. This CDR3 is built from 13 residues. V dropped 2 bases and J dropped 7 bases, with 11 bases sitting between them. Written as DNA, the CDR3 is TGCAGCGTTGAAACTACACGGGGCGGGGAGCTGTTTTTT. Residues: CSVETTRGGELFF.

J is TRBJ1-2 and V is TRBV28; 7 nucleotides line up with TRBD1. CDR1 is MDHEN and CDR2 is SYDVKM in the germline V gene. With 4 bases clipped from V and 8 bases from J, the junction kept 10 bases outside the gene matches. The CDR3 is made up of 14 amino acids. This chain's CDR3 is CASSSGTETRGYTF. The CDR3 DNA reads TGTGCCAGCAGTTCCGGGACAGAAACACGGGGCTACACCTTC.

This sequence joins TRBV2 and TRBJ2-3; D is unclear. Per the germline V gene, CDR1 is SNHLY and CDR2 is FYNNEI. This CDR3 has 14 residues. Trimming stripped 4 bases from V and 2 bases from J, with 10 bases between. The CDR3 coding sequence is TGTGCCAGCAGTGTTTTTCTATCCACAGATACGCAGTATTTT. Protein product: CASSVFLSTDTQYF.

Here the CDR3 DNA reads TGTGCCAGCTCACAAAAGGGACTAGCGGGGGCCGCCGAGCAGTTCTTC. Translated: CASSQKGLAGAAEQFF. The chain couples TRBV18 to TRBJ2-1; 14 bases are a match to TRBD2. Germline V gene data show CDR1 as KGHSH and CDR2 as LQKENI. V shed 4 bases, J shed 10 bases, and the junction held 9 bases outside the gene matches. The CDR3 has 16 residues. Full variable domain (rest looked up from reference TRBV18 and TRBJ2-1): NAGVMQNPRHLVRRRGQEARLRCSPMKGHSHVYWYRQLPEEGLKFMVYLQKENIIDESGMPKERFSAEFPKEGPSILRIQQVVRGDSAAYFCASSQKGLAGAAEQFFGPGTRLTVL.

The gene calls are TRBV19 and TRBJ2-5; D may be TRBD1 (6 bases). This CDR3 region has 13 residues. Looked up from germline, CDR1 is LNHDA and CDR2 is SQIVND (reference sequence). V was pared by 5 bases and J by 5 bases, with 12 bases between. In nucleotides, the CDR3 is TGTGCCAGTAGTGACACAGGGTACGAGACCCAGTACTTC. Protein sequence: CASSDTGYETQYF.

The CDR3 DNA sequence: TGTGCCAGCAGTGATAATGATACTATCAATTCACCCCTCCACTTT. Translation: CASSDNDTINSPLHF. J is TRBJ1-6 and V is TRBV6-4; no definite D call. This CDR3 has 15 residues. Per the germline V gene, CDR1 is MRHNA and CDR2 is SNTAGT. The V and J ends lost 3 bases and 7 bases respectively, with 13 bases between them.

The chain has TRBV5-1 and TRBJ2-1; D is unresolved. The CDR3 covers 15 residues. Trimming left V 2 bases short and J 5 bases short, with 14 bases between. Germline V gene sequence: CDR1 SGHRS, CDR2 YFSETQ. DNA of the CDR3: TGCGCCAGCAGCTTAGCACCCGTCACGAACAATGAGCAGTTCTTC. It encodes CASSLAPVTNNEQFF. The full variable domain, with the rest looked up from reference TRBV5-1 and TRBJ2-1, is KAGVTQTPRYLIKTRGQQVTLSCSPISGHRSVSWYQQTPGQGLQFLFEYFSETQRNKGNFPGRFSGRQFSNSRSEMNVSTLELGDSALYLCASSLAPVTNNEQFFGPGTRLTVL.

The chain employs TRBV6-5 and TRBJ1-4, with D tentatively TRBD1 (5 bases). CDR3 length: 12 amino acids. The germline CDR1 and CDR2 sequences are MNHEY and SVGAGI. Deletions cut 5 bases from V and 12 bases from J, with 13 bases between. CDR3 sequence (DNA): TGTGCCAGCAGTCCCGAGTGGGGGGAACTGTTTTTT. It specifies CASSPEWGELFF.

CDR3 nucleotides: TGTGCCAGCAGCTTTCAGGGTGGGGAGACCCAGTACTTC. The encoded protein is CASSFQGGETQYF. J is TRBJ2-5 and V is TRBV7-2; D possibly corresponds to TRBD1 (5 bases). Trimming took off 3 bases at V and 5 bases at J, with 10 bases between the two ends. The CDR3 length is 13 residues. Per the germline V gene, CDR1 is SGHTA and CDR2 is FQGNSA.

The chain joins TRBV5-4 to TRBJ1-3, with D possibly matching TRBD1 (6 bases). The CDR3 sequence is 14 residues long. Germline V gene sequence: CDR1 SGHNT, CDR2 YYREEE (reference sequence). Trimming shortened V by 2 bases and J by 2 bases, and 8 bases separated the two germline ends. CDR3 sequence: CASSLQGTGNTIYF. CDR3 in DNA: TGTGCCAGCAGCTTACAGGGAACTGGAAACACCATATATTTT.

As DNA, the CDR3 is TGTGCCAGCAGTTTAAGTTTAGGGGCGAACACCATATATTTT. As protein: CASSLSLGANTIYF. The V gene is TRBV28, the J gene TRBJ1-3; D is perhaps TRBD1 (5 bases). V dropped 2 bases and J dropped 7 bases, with 12 bases sitting between them. The CDR3 is 14 residues long. Germline CDR1 reads MDHEN; CDR2 reads SYDVKM.

This clone was seen just once. V and J are TRBV10-3 and TRBJ1-2, with 7 bases that match TRBD1. Per the germline V gene, CDR1 is ENHRY and CDR2 is SYGVKD. Unmatched junction bases numbered 12, after V lost 5 bases and J lost 9 bases. The CDR3 contains 14 residues. The chain's CDR3 is CAISKGQPLLSYTF. Written as DNA, the CDR3 is TGTGCCATCAGTAAGGGACAGCCCCTTTTGAGCTACACCTTC.

The rearrangement joins TRBV11-3 to TRBJ2-1; D not resolved. V was pared by 3 bases and J by 8 bases, with 8 bases between. This CDR3 spans 12 amino acids. The germline gives CDR1 SGHNT, CDR2 YENEEA. CDR3 region: CASSFRDYEQFF. The DNA for the CDR3 is TGTGCCAGCAGCTTTAGGGATTATGAGCAGTTCTTC.

The V gene is TRBV25-1, the J gene TRBJ1-1; D possibly corresponds to TRBD1 (6 bases). The V and J ends lost 6 bases and 3 bases respectively, with 26 bases between them. The CDR3 consists of 18 residues. Germline V gene lookup returns CDR1 MGHDK and CDR2 SYGVNS. The CDR3 spells CASSPQGGGAHKDTEAFF. The CDR3 DNA is TGTGCCAGCAGCCCCCAAGGGGGTGGGGCGCATAAGGACACTGAAGCTTTCTTT.

The chain recombines TRBV7-3 with TRBJ2-3; possible D gene TRBD2, 6 bases. Trimming took 4 bases from V and 0 from J, leaving 8 bases between them. CDR3 length: 14 amino acids. Germline loops: CDR1 SGHTA, CDR2 FQGTGA. CDR3 sequence: CASSSAGSTDTQYF. DNA for the CDR3: TGTGCCAGCAGCTCAGCGGGTAGCACAGATACGCAGTATTTT. The full variable domain, in which reference TRBV7-3 and TRBJ2-3 provide the parts outside the CDR3, is GAGVSQTPSNKVTEKGKYVELRCDPISGHTALYWYRQSLGQGPEFLIYFQGTGAADDSGLPNDRFFAVRPEGSVSTLKIQRTERGDSAVYLCASSSAGSTDTQYFGPGTRLTVL.

The CDR3 here is CATSRAIRGAQETQYF. Written as DNA, the CDR3 is TGTGCCACCAGCAGAGCGATTAGGGGGGCCCAAGAGACCCAGTACTTC. The chain recombines TRBV15 with TRBJ2-5; D assignment may be TRBD1 or TRBD2 (6 bases each). Per the germline V gene, CDR1 is LNHNV and CDR2 is YYDKDF (reference sequence). The CDR3 totals 16 residues. V lost 1 base and J lost 1, with 13 bases in between.

The rearrangement uses TRBV13 and TRBJ2-7; TRBD1 aligns across 8 bases. Looked up from germline, CDR1 is PRHDT and CDR2 is FYEKMQ (reference sequence). The V gene end was trimmed by 4 bases and the J gene end by 6 bases; junction bases not matched to a gene: 11. This CDR3 contains 15 residues. CDR3 region: CASSSWTGTRAEQYF. In DNA form, the CDR3 reads TGTGCCAGCAGCTCCTGGACAGGGACTCGAGCCGAGCAGTACTTC.

J is TRBJ2-3 and V is TRBV18; D not resolved. In germline, CDR1 is KGHSH, CDR2 LQKENI. The CDR3 length is 16 residues. The germline V and J ends were trimmed by 1 base and 0 bases, with 11 bases remaining between them. CDR3: CASSPQTELSTDTQYF. CDR3 sequence (DNA): TGTGCCAGCTCACCACAAACGGAACTTAGCACAGATACGCAGTATTTT.

The J gene is TRBJ2-2, the V gene TRBV19; TRBD2 is a possible D gene (6 bases). Trimming removed 5 bases from V and 5 bases from J, with 15 bases in between. The CDR3 is made up of 15 amino acids. From germline, CDR1 is LNHDA and CDR2 SQIVND (reference sequence). The CDR3 DNA follows: TGTGCCAGTAGTTGGGGGACTGTATTAACCGGGGAGCTGTTTTTT. Its translation is CASSWGTVLTGELFF.

This sequence joins TRBV6-5 and TRBJ1-2, with TRBD1 as a possible D gene (6 bases). Per germline, CDR1 MNHEY and CDR2 SVGAGI. The V and J ends lost 3 bases and 2 bases respectively, with 10 bases between them. The CDR3 contains 14 residues. CDR3 coding DNA: TGTGCCAGCAGTTATCGGCAGGGGAACTATGGCTACACCTTC. Its protein product is CASSYRQGNYGYTF.

This chain joins TRBV5-4 and TRBJ2-7; unclear D gene. Trimming stripped 0 bases from V and 4 bases from J, with 5 bases between. The germline gives CDR1 SGHNT, CDR2 YYREEE (reference sequence). The CDR3 has 12 amino acids. The CDR3 coding sequence is TGTGCCAGCAGCTTGGGGGGATACGAGCAGTACTTC. It is translated as CASSLGGYEQYF.

The chain links TRBV7-2 to TRBJ2-5, with 12 bases that match TRBD2. The CDR3 contains 15 residues. Losses at the gene ends were 5 bases for V and 4 bases for J; bases not matched to a gene: 5. Germline V lookup: CDR1 SGHTA, CDR2 FQGNSA. The CDR3 DNA is TGTGCCAGCAGCCCCGGACTAGCGGGACGAGAGACCCAGTACTTC. This gives the protein CASSPGLAGRETQYF.

The chain couples TRBV6-1 to TRBJ1-6; D gene unclear. The germline V and J ends were trimmed by 4 bases and 9 bases, with 7 bases remaining between them. There are 12 residues in the CDR3. Germline-derived CDR1 and CDR2 are MNHNS and SASEGT. CDR3 region: CASSGQGSPLHF. DNA of the CDR3: TGTGCCAGCAGTGGACAAGGTTCACCCCTCCACTTT.

The V gene is TRBV6-5, the J gene TRBJ2-5, with D possibly matching TRBD1 (5 bases). CDR3 length: 15 amino acids. Trimming shortened V by 5 bases and J by 0 bases, and 13 bases separated the two germline ends. Per germline, CDR1 MNHEY and CDR2 SVGAGI. The DNA for the CDR3 is TGTGCCAGCAGTAACCATGGCAGGGACCAAGAGACCCAGTACTTC. This translates into CASSNHGRDQETQYF.

The chain uses TRBV18 and TRBJ1-3; no clear D gene. Trimming took off 3 bases at V and 2 bases at J, with 14 bases between the two ends. Germline-derived CDR1 and CDR2 are KGHSH and LQKENI. This CDR3 contains 16 residues. This chain's CDR3 is CASSPPGVYPGNTIYF. The CDR3 bases are TGTGCCAGCTCACCTCCCGGGGTTTACCCTGGAAACACCATATATTTT.

The J gene is TRBJ2-3, the V gene TRBV30; D perhaps matches TRBD2 (5 bases). Germline V gene sequence: CDR1 GTSNPN, CDR2 SVGIG (reference sequence). CDR3 length equals 15 residues. V gave up 0 bases and J gave up 4 bases, with 14 bases separating them. The CDR3 sequence is CAWSVDLEAPDTQYF. The CDR3 DNA reads TGTGCCTGGAGTGTAGATCTGGAGGCCCCAGATACGCAGTATTTT.